These T cell receptor beta chains were read from a single sample in a study of shared clonotypes between healthy human individuals. Clones were sequenced by immunoSEQ multiplex PCR, and TCRdb holds only the in-frame ones, with some missing. The table includes 600,000 to 700,000 clones, less than 80% detected once. Input material: memory CD4+ T cells sorted from blood. These receptors were obtained from a woman under 40 in good health. CDR3s include the opening cysteine and the closing phenylalanine or tryptophan. D genes are given only for firm matches. Clone size is given for some rows only: seen once, a few or many times, or a class if the clone is expanded.

14	NA	TRBV7-8	few	TRBJ1-1	TGTGCCAGCAGTGTCAGGGGTACGAACACTGAAGCTTTCTTT	CASSVRGTNTEAFF
15	NA	TRBV7-2	NA	TRBJ2-1	TGTGCCAGCAGCTTAGAAGGACAGAGATACAATGAGCAGTTCTTC	CASSLEGQRYNEQFF
15	TRBD1	TRBV6-5	few	TRBJ1-5	TGTGCCAGCAGTTTCAGGGGGCTTAGCAATCAGCCCCAGCATTTT	CASSFRGLSNQPQHF
16	NA	TRBV6-1	NA	TRBJ1-1	TGTGCCAGCAGTGAAGGTACAGGGAGTGTGAACACTGAAGCTTTCTTT	CASSEGTGSVNTEAFF
14	TRBD1	TRBV28	few	TRBJ1-2	TGTGCCAGCAGTCCCGGGACAGGGGGCTTAGGCTACACCTTC	CASSPGTGGLGYTF
18	NA	TRBV7-6	NA	TRBJ2-7	TGTGCCAGCAGCTTAGTTGCGCCGCTTATCGGGGGCTCCTACGAGCAGTACTTC	CASSLVAPLIGGSYEQYF
13	NA	TRBV19	NA	TRBJ2-5	TGTGCCAGTAGTGGGGTAGCGGAAGAGACCCAGTACTTC	CASSGVAEETQYF
16	NA	TRBV4-1	many	TRBJ1-1	TGCGCCAGCAGGGCCGCCGTCGCAGGGGTTAACACTGAAGCTTTCTTT	CASRAAVAGVNTEAFF
15	TRBD1	TRBV6-5	NA	TRBJ2-3	TGTGCCAGCAGTCGCCGGGACAGCCGCACAGATACGCAGTATTTT	CASSRRDSRTDTQYF
15	TRBD1	TRBV28	NA	TRBJ2-1	TGTGCCAGCAGGACAGGGGGCATTGCCTACAATGAGCAGTTCTTC	CASRTGGIAYNEQFF
17	NA	TRBV7-8	once	TRBJ2-4	TGTGCCAGCAGCGATAGGGGTCAGCCTCGGGCCAAAAACATTCAGTACTTC	CASSDRGQPRAKNIQYF
13	NA	TRBV5-1	NA	TRBJ2-1	TGCGCCAGCTCGCCACCCCCTTACAATGAGCAGTTCTTC	CASSPPPYNEQFF
13	NA	TRBV4-2	NA	TRBJ2-7	TGTGCCAGCAGCCAAAACGAAGTGAACGAGCAGTACTTC	CASSQNEVNEQYF
15	TRBD1	TRBV5-4	NA	TRBJ2-7	TGTGCCAGCAGCTTGGCCGGACAGGGTAGGAACGAGCAGTACTTC	CASSLAGQGRNEQYF
18	TRBD2	TRBV5-1	NA	TRBJ2-1	TGCGCCAGCACCTATGGGACTAGCGGGAGGTTGTCCTACAATGAGCAGTTCTTC	CASTYGTSGRLSYNEQFF
12	TRBD1	TRBV29-1	once	TRBJ2-5	TGCAGCGGCGGGACAGGGCGGGAGACCCAGTACTTC	CSGGTGRETQYF
15	NA	TRBV5-1	few	TRBJ2-1	TGCGCCAGCAGCAGCGACTCCGCCTCCTACAATGAGCAGTTCTTC	CASSSDSASYNEQFF
21	TRBD2	TRBV7-3	few	TRBJ2-1	TGTGCCAGCAGCTCCGGGCCGGGACTAGCGGATAAAAAGAGCTCCTACAATGAGCAGTTCTTC	CASSSGPGLADKKSSYNEQFF
14	TRBD1	TRBV4-2	NA	TRBJ2-2	TGTGCCAGCAGCCACAAAACAGGGGCCGGGGAGCTGTTTTTT	CASSHKTGAGELFF
17	NA	TRBV5-5	NA	TRBJ2-1	TGTGCCAGCAGGACATACCACGGGACTCGGAATTACAATGAGCAGTTCTTC	CASRTYHGTRNYNEQFF
15	NA	TRBV28	once	TRBJ2-7	TGTGCCAGCAAACCCGGGGGAGGTTTGTCCTACGAGCAGTACTTC	CASKPGGGLSYEQYF
13	NA	TRBV19	NA	TRBJ2-3	TGTGCCAGTAGTATAGATAGCACAGATACGCAGTATTTT	CASSIDSTDTQYF
16	NA	TRBV7-9	NA	TRBJ2-5	TGTGCCAGCAGCACCCGCGAGAACAGGGTCCGGAAGACCCAGTACTTC	CASSTRENRVRKTQYF
15	NA	TRBV28	NA	TRBJ2-5	TGTGCCAGCAGCGGGGTAGTAGGGTACGGGGCGACCCAGTACTTC	CASSGVVGYGATQYF
12	NA	TRBV5-1	NA	TRBJ2-7	TGCGCCAGCAGCTATACAACGAACGAGCAGTACTTC	CASSYTTNEQYF
13	NA	TRBV5-1	NA	TRBJ1-3	TGCGCCAGCAGCTTGGATCAGGGCCCTCCCATATATTTT	CASSLDQGPPIYF
14	TRBD2	TRBV7-6	NA	TRBJ2-5	TGTGCCAGCAGCTTAGTTTGGGGAGGGGAGACCCAGTACTTC	CASSLVWGGETQYF
13	NA	TRBV19	NA	TRBJ2-7	TGTGCCAGTAGTATAGGGATCCGCTACGAGCAGTACTTC	CASSIGIRYEQYF
15	TRBD2	TRBV7-7	NA	TRBJ2-3	TGTGCCAGCAGCTTCACTAGCGGAAGCACAGATACGCAGTATTTT	CASSFTSGSTDTQYF
18	NA	TRBV2	NA	TRBJ2-3	TGTGCCAGCAGTGAAGCGGGCGCCTCGTCGGGGGTAGCAGATACGCAGTATTTT	CASSEAGASSGVADTQYF
16	NA	TRBV4-1	NA	TRBJ1-3	TGCGCCAGCAGCCAGATCCAGGGGAAGGCTGGAAACACCATATATTTT	CASSQIQGKAGNTIYF
11	NA	TRBV10-3	NA	TRBJ2-7	TGTGCCATCAGTTCCCTGGACGAGCAGTACTTC	CAISSLDEQYF
14	NA	TRBV9	NA	TRBJ1-1	TGTGCCAGCAGCGTGGACCCTTTGAACACTGAAGCTTTCTTT	CASSVDPLNTEAFF
15	NA	TRBV5-6	NA	TRBJ2-1	TGTGCCAGCAGGGCTGGGGGTAGGGGAGGCGATGAGCAGTTCTTC	CASRAGGRGGDEQFF
16	TRBD2	TRBV10-1	once	TRBJ2-3	TGCGCCAGCAGTGAGTCGCTAGCGGGACAAACAGATACGCAGTATTTT	CASSESLAGQTDTQYF
13	NA	TRBV7-9	NA	TRBJ1-2	TGTGCAGCTGAGTCGGGGGGGACCTATGGCTACACCTTC	CAAESGGTYGYTF
15	TRBD2	TRBV7-9	NA	TRBJ2-3	TGTGCCAGCAGCTTAAAGGCGGGAGTTACAGATACGCAGTATTTT	CASSLKAGVTDTQYF
17	TRBD2	TRBV27	NA	TRBJ2-3	TGTGCCAGCAGTTTGGGTTGGTCGGGAGGGCCGTCCGATACGCAGTATTTT	CASSLGWSGGPSDTQYF
15	NA	TRBV7-2	NA	TRBJ2-5	TGTGCCAGCAGCGGAGGAGCCCTAATTGGAGAGACCCAGTACTTC	CASSGGALIGETQYF
14	TRBD1	TRBV7-9	NA	TRBJ1-4	TGTGCCAGCAGCTTAGGTCAGGGGGAGGAAAAACTGTTTTTT	CASSLGQGEEKLFF
16	NA	TRBV11-1	once	TRBJ2-1	TGTGCCAGCAGCTGGGCCCGGAGGGCCGTCAAGGATGAGCAGTTCTTC	CASSWARRAVKDEQFF
14	NA	TRBV11-3	NA	TRBJ2-7	TGTGCCAGCAGCTTAGGCGGGCTCTCCTACGAGCAGTACTTC	CASSLGGLSYEQYF
15	TRBD2	TRBV5-1	few	TRBJ2-5	TGCGCCAGCAGCATAAGTGGGACTAGTAAAGAGACCCAGTACTTC	CASSISGTSKETQYF
13	NA	TRBV4-2	NA	TRBJ2-1	TGTGCCAGCAGCCAAGAGACGCGCAGCCACCAGTTCTTC	CASSQETRSHQFF
15	NA	TRBV6-6	few	TRBJ1-2	TGTGCCAGCAGACCACCTACAGGGAGGGACTATGGCTACACCTTC	CASRPPTGRDYGYTF
13	TRBD1	TRBV25-1	NA	TRBJ2-1	TGTGCCAGCCGACAGGGCTCCTACAATGAGCAGTTCTTC	CASRQGSYNEQFF
15	TRBD1	TRBV11-3	NA	TRBJ1-2	TGTGCCAGCAGCTCCCGGGACAGGGAGCACTATGGCTACACCTTC	CASSSRDREHYGYTF
14	NA	TRBV18	NA	TRBJ2-7	TGTGCCAGCTCTTTGGGGCAGGGCTCCTACGAGCAGTACTTC	CASSLGQGSYEQYF
15	NA	TRBV28	NA	TRBJ1-5	TGTGCCAGCAGTTCCGGGACGGATAGCAATCAGCCCCAGCATTTT	CASSSGTDSNQPQHF
17	NA	TRBV5-4	NA	TRBJ2-1	TGTGCCAGCAGCTTCCCCCAACTAGCTTCTCACGGGAGTGAGCAGTTCTTC	CASSFPQLASHGSEQFF
14	NA	TRBV6-6	many	TRBJ1-2	TGTGCCAGCAGTTACTCGGGAGCTAACTATGGCTACACCTTC	CASSYSGANYGYTF
12	NA	TRBV25-1	few	TRBJ2-7	TGTGCCAGCAGTGGCCAGGGTAACGAGCAGTACTTC	CASSGQGNEQYF
15	NA	TRBV7-9	once	TRBJ2-7	TGTGCCAGCAGCTTAGCGAGCGGGTACTCCTACGAGCAGTACTTC	CASSLASGYSYEQYF
13	NA	TRBV7-9	NA	TRBJ2-5	TGTGCCAGCAGCCTTCAGGGAGTAGAGACCCAGTACTTC	CASSLQGVETQYF
16	TRBD1	TRBV27	once	TRBJ2-1	TGTGCCAGCAGTTTGGGCCCGGGACAGGGAGGCAATGAGCAGTTCTTC	CASSLGPGQGGNEQFF
13	NA	TRBV2	NA	TRBJ2-1	TGTGCCAGCAGTGAATGGTCCTACAATGAGCAGTTCTTC	CASSEWSYNEQFF
16	TRBD2	TRBV5-1	NA	TRBJ2-3	TGCGCCAGCAGCTCGGGACTAGCGCGAGGGTCAGATACGCAGTATTTT	CASSSGLARGSDTQYF